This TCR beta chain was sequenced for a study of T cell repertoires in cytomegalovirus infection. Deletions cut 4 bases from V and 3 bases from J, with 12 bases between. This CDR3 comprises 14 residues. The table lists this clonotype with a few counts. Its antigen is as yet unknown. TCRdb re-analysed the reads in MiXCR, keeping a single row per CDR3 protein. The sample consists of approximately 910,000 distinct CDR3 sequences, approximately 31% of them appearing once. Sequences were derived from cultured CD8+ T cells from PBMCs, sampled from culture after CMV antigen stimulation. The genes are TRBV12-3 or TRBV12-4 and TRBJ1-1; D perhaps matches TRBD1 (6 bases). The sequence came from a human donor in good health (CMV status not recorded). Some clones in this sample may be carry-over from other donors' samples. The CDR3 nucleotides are TGTGCCAGCAGTTCAACAGGGCGGGACACTGAAGCTTTCTTT. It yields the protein CASSSTGRDTEAFF.